This entry describes one T cell receptor beta chain. This CDR3 has 15 residues. Trimming left V 7 bases short and J 0 bases short, with 13 bases between. In germline, CDR1 is MNHEY, CDR2 SVGAGI. As processed by the authors: Amplification of reference gene primers provided the estimated nucleated cell counts. Clones were read by immunoSEQ multiplex PCR, and TCRdb kept only the in-frame ones, dropping some. The DNA was the basis for D and trimming; V, J and clone size are from that table. The top ten clones hold 3.5% to 5.5% of a sample with 120,000 or so clones, 65% to 85% of them seen once. These data belong to a study of blood T cell repertoires in COVID-19. Study background: Samples came from the United States, Italy and Spain, spanning acute and convalescent COVID-19. Sample material is recorded as cDNA or gDNA derived from T cells, B-cell-depleted T cells, or PBMCs.

The TCR comes from a woman in her 70s with acute or convalescent COVID-19. Specimen: peripheral blood. The chain joins TRBV6-5 to TRBJ1-5, with D maybe TRBD1 (6 bases). CDR3 protein: CASNTTGNSNQPQHF. CDR3 nucleotides: TGTGCCAGCAACACGACAGGAAATAGCAATCAGCCCCAGCATTTT.